The rows below give T cell receptor beta chains drawn from one sample of a study of T-cell memory formation after mild COVID-19. One entry per CDR3 protein, called by TCRdb with MiXCR from the 5' RACE reads. The data contain 350,000 to 450,000 distinct CDR3 sequences, over 13% of them seen just once; the ten biggest clones take up 22%. The specimen sequenced was PBMCs or a T cell subset sorted from them (not recorded which). The receptors derive from a man between 18 and 35 years old who had mild COVID-19 (a few samples of this study predate the infection). Cell type and time point are not known. CDR3s include the opening cysteine and the closing phenylalanine or tryptophan. Fields, in order: D gene, V gene, J gene, clone size, CDR3 protein, CDR3 DNA. The D gene is left open where the match is weak. Part of the rows lack a size; the others show once, few, many or a class for expanded clones.

D gene: NA; V gene: TRBV10-3; J gene: TRBJ1-1; clone size: NA; CDR3 protein: CAITDGMNTEAFF; CDR3 DNA: TGTGCCATCACGGACGGCATGAACACTGAAGCTTTCTTT
D gene: TRBD1; V gene: TRBV11-3; J gene: TRBJ2-1; clone size: NA; CDR3 protein: CASSLSTGWNEQFF; CDR3 DNA: TGTGCCAGCAGCCTCTCGACAGGGTGGAATGAGCAGTTCTTC
D gene: NA; V gene: TRBV7-9; J gene: TRBJ2-5; clone size: NA; CDR3 protein: CASSSYGGAETQYF; CDR3 DNA: TGTGCCAGCAGTTCTTACGGGGGAGCAGAGACCCAGTACTTC
D gene: TRBD2; V gene: TRBV28; J gene: TRBJ2-1; clone size: few; CDR3 protein: CASSQLGAGGLMKNYNEQFF; CDR3 DNA: TGTGCCAGCAGTCAACTTGGTGCGGGGGGACTAATGAAGAACTACAATGAGCAGTTCTTC
D gene: NA; V gene: TRBV6-5; J gene: TRBJ2-3; clone size: few; CDR3 protein: CASGRRVTDTQYF; CDR3 DNA: TGTGCCAGCGGACGAAGGGTTACAGATACGCAGTATTTT
D gene: NA; V gene: TRBV6-5; J gene: TRBJ1-3; clone size: NA; CDR3 protein: CASSYKGLQGNTIYF; CDR3 DNA: TGTGCCAGCAGTTACAAAGGGCTTCAGGGAAACACCATATATTTT
D gene: NA; V gene: TRBV7-3; J gene: TRBJ2-3; clone size: NA; CDR3 protein: CASSGGDTQYF; CDR3 DNA: TGTGCCAGCAGCGGGGGGGATACGCAGTATTTT
D gene: NA; V gene: TRBV5-1; J gene: TRBJ2-3; clone size: few; CDR3 protein: CASSLEPRGTGTDTQYF; CDR3 DNA: TGCGCCAGCAGCTTGGAGCCCAGGGGAACGGGCACAGATACGCAGTATTTT
D gene: NA; V gene: TRBV6-1; J gene: TRBJ1-2; clone size: NA; CDR3 protein: CASRPGGEDGYTF; CDR3 DNA: TGTGCCAGCAGGCCGGGTGGTGAGGATGGCTACACCTTC
D gene: TRBD1; V gene: TRBV7-9; J gene: TRBJ1-5; clone size: few; CDR3 protein: CASSLELGKGANQPQHF; CDR3 DNA: TGTGCCAGCAGCTTAGAGCTCGGGAAGGGGGCTAATCAGCCCCAGCATTTT
D gene: NA; V gene: TRBV25-1; J gene: TRBJ1-6; clone size: NA; CDR3 protein: CASSGRHNSPLHF; CDR3 DNA: TGTGCCAGCAGTGGTCGTCATAATTCACCCCTCCACTTT
D gene: NA; V gene: TRBV6-1; J gene: TRBJ1-2; clone size: few; CDR3 protein: CASSGAGGVLQGYTF; CDR3 DNA: TGTGCCAGCAGTGGGGCAGGAGGGGTCCTCCAGGGCTACACCTTC
D gene: TRBD2; V gene: TRBV12-5; J gene: TRBJ2-5; clone size: few; CDR3 protein: CASGLRGGPGETQYF; CDR3 DNA: TGTGCTAGTGGTTTGCGGGGGGGGCCCGGAGAGACCCAGTACTTC
D gene: TRBD2; V gene: TRBV5-1; J gene: TRBJ2-5; clone size: NA; CDR3 protein: CASSWTSGVRETQYF; CDR3 DNA: TGCGCCAGCAGCTGGACTAGCGGGGTCCGCGAGACCCAGTACTTC
D gene: NA; V gene: TRBV7-9; J gene: TRBJ1-1; clone size: few; CDR3 protein: CASSSSEWGHTEAFF; CDR3 DNA: TGTGCCAGCAGCTCAAGTGAGTGGGGGCACACTGAAGCTTTCTTT
D gene: TRBD1; V gene: TRBV4-3; J gene: TRBJ1-6; clone size: NA; CDR3 protein: CASSQDPGQGSPPLHF; CDR3 DNA: TGCGCCAGCAGCCAAGACCCGGGACAGGGGTCACCACCCCTCCACTTT
D gene: NA; V gene: TRBV6-5; J gene: TRBJ2-5; clone size: many; CDR3 protein: CASSPTDLLETQYF; CDR3 DNA: TGTGCCAGCAGTCCAACCGATTTATTAGAGACCCAGTACTTC
D gene: NA; V gene: TRBV5-1; J gene: TRBJ1-5; clone size: many; CDR3 protein: CASSLRGEPNQPQHF; CDR3 DNA: TGCGCCAGCAGCTTACGTGGCGAACCCAATCAGCCCCAGCATTTT
D gene: TRBD1; V gene: TRBV11-2; J gene: TRBJ2-5; clone size: NA; CDR3 protein: CASSLGQPSETQYF; CDR3 DNA: TGTGCCAGCAGCCTGGGACAGCCCTCGGAGACCCAGTACTTC
D gene: NA; V gene: TRBV6-2/TRBV6-3; J gene: TRBJ2-7; clone size: NA; CDR3 protein: CASSETYEQYF; CDR3 DNA: TGTGCCAGCAGTGAGACCTACGAGCAGTACTTC
D gene: NA; V gene: TRBV6-5; J gene: TRBJ1-1; clone size: few; CDR3 protein: CASSGRWGPNTVAFF; CDR3 DNA: TGTGCCAGCAGTGGTCGGTGGGGGCCGAACACTGTAGCTTTCTTT
D gene: TRBD2; V gene: TRBV4-2; J gene: TRBJ2-1; clone size: few; CDR3 protein: CASSRGGLAAVRSYNEQFF; CDR3 DNA: TGTGCCAGCAGCCGAGGAGGACTAGCGGCAGTACGGTCCTACAATGAGCAGTTCTTC
D gene: TRBD1; V gene: TRBV29-1; J gene: TRBJ2-1; clone size: few; CDR3 protein: CSVRDRANYNEQFF; CDR3 DNA: TGCAGCGTCCGGGACAGGGCAAATTACAATGAGCAGTTCTTC
D gene: NA; V gene: TRBV24-1; J gene: TRBJ1-1; clone size: many; CDR3 protein: CATSDRPQANRTAFF; CDR3 DNA: TGTGCCACCAGTGATCGACCACAGGCGAACCGCACCGCTTTCTTT
D gene: NA; V gene: TRBV7-9; J gene: TRBJ1-5; clone size: few; CDR3 protein: CASSSGWVLNQPQHF; CDR3 DNA: TGTGCCAGCAGTTCCGGTTGGGTTCTGAATCAGCCCCAGCATTTT
D gene: NA; V gene: TRBV12-3/TRBV12-4; J gene: TRBJ1-1; clone size: many; CDR3 protein: CASSLPGQEAFF; CDR3 DNA: TGTGCCAGCAGTTTACCGGGACAAGAAGCTTTCTTT
D gene: TRBD1; V gene: TRBV12-3/TRBV12-4; J gene: TRBJ2-5; clone size: NA; CDR3 protein: CASSRRQGQETQYF; CDR3 DNA: TGTGCCAGCAGTCGACGACAGGGCCAAGAGACCCAGTACTTC
D gene: NA; V gene: TRBV9; J gene: TRBJ2-2; clone size: few; CDR3 protein: CASSLRGSGELFF; CDR3 DNA: TGTGCCAGCAGCCTAAGGGGTTCCGGGGAGCTGTTTTTT
D gene: NA; V gene: TRBV2; J gene: TRBJ2-1; clone size: NA; CDR3 protein: CASSDRVVEQFF; CDR3 DNA: TGTGCCAGCAGTGACCGGGTTGTTGAGCAGTTCTTC
D gene: NA; V gene: TRBV29-1; J gene: TRBJ2-1; clone size: few; CDR3 protein: CSVEKGHIGSYNEQFF; CDR3 DNA: TGCAGCGTTGAAAAGGGACATATCGGCTCCTACAATGAGCAGTTCTTC
D gene: NA; V gene: TRBV7-6; J gene: TRBJ2-7; clone size: many; CDR3 protein: CASSLASEAYEQYF; CDR3 DNA: TGTGCCAGCAGCTTAGCGTCGGAGGCCTACGAGCAGTACTTC
D gene: NA; V gene: TRBV4-1; J gene: TRBJ1-5; clone size: few; CDR3 protein: CASSQLGLGNQPQHF; CDR3 DNA: TGCGCCAGCAGCCAGCTGGGGCTCGGCAATCAGCCCCAGCATTTT
D gene: TRBD1; V gene: TRBV18; J gene: TRBJ2-1; clone size: few; CDR3 protein: CASSGDRGLSYNEQFF; CDR3 DNA: TGTGCCAGCTCAGGCGACAGGGGGCTTTCCTACAATGAGCAGTTCTTC
D gene: TRBD2; V gene: TRBV7-2; J gene: TRBJ2-1; clone size: few; CDR3 protein: CASSFGLAGGYNEQFF; CDR3 DNA: TGTGCCAGCAGCTTTGGACTAGCGGGGGGATACAATGAGCAGTTCTTC
D gene: NA; V gene: TRBV15; J gene: TRBJ2-7; clone size: few; CDR3 protein: CATSKSRGSYEQYF; CDR3 DNA: TGTGCCACCAGCAAGAGCAGGGGATCCTACGAGCAGTACTTC
D gene: NA; V gene: TRBV7-2; J gene: TRBJ1-6; clone size: few; CDR3 protein: CASSSLARGNSPLHF; CDR3 DNA: TGTGCCAGCAGCTCCCTTGCGAGGGGGAATTCACCCCTCCACTTT
D gene: TRBD1; V gene: TRBV5-1; J gene: TRBJ2-5; clone size: NA; CDR3 protein: CATSLDRLGETQYF; CDR3 DNA: TGCGCCACCTCGCTGGACAGGCTGGGTGAGACCCAGTACTTC
D gene: TRBD2; V gene: TRBV7-9; J gene: TRBJ2-1; clone size: few; CDR3 protein: CASSSSGRAYNEQFF; CDR3 DNA: TGTGCCAGCAGCTCTAGTGGGAGGGCCTACAATGAGCAGTTCTTC
D gene: TRBD1; V gene: TRBV5-6; J gene: TRBJ1-2; clone size: many; CDR3 protein: CASSPRTGANYGYTF; CDR3 DNA: TGTGCCAGCAGCCCGCGGACAGGGGCTAACTATGGCTACACCTTC
D gene: NA; V gene: TRBV4-1; J gene: TRBJ1-2; clone size: many; CDR3 protein: CASSQIPGRANYGYTF; CDR3 DNA: TGCGCCAGCAGCCAAATCCCGGGACGAGCTAACTATGGCTACACCTTC
D gene: NA; V gene: TRBV7-2; J gene: TRBJ2-3; clone size: NA; CDR3 protein: CASSPHTGRTDTQYF; CDR3 DNA: TGTGCCAGCAGCCCCCACACCGGACGCACAGATACGCAGTATTTT
D gene: NA; V gene: TRBV20-1; J gene: TRBJ1-2; clone size: NA; CDR3 protein: CSARDRSGLYGYTF; CDR3 DNA: TGCAGTGCTAGAGATCGATCAGGCTTATATGGCTACACCTTC
D gene: NA; V gene: TRBV5-6; J gene: TRBJ1-5; clone size: few; CDR3 protein: CASSLFGGASNQPQHF; CDR3 DNA: TGTGCCAGCAGCTTGTTCGGGGGGGCGTCTAATCAGCCCCAGCATTTT
D gene: NA; V gene: TRBV19; J gene: TRBJ2-3; clone size: NA; CDR3 protein: CASSPQVISTDTQYF; CDR3 DNA: TGTGCCAGTAGTCCTCAGGTTATTAGCACAGATACGCAGTATTTT
D gene: NA; V gene: TRBV7-6; J gene: TRBJ2-1; clone size: once; CDR3 protein: CASSSDAHRLRGPAYDEQFF; CDR3 DNA: TGTGCCAGCAGCTCAGACGCACATCGTTTGCGGGGCCCAGCATATGATGAGCAGTTCTTC
D gene: NA; V gene: TRBV18; J gene: TRBJ2-1; clone size: few; CDR3 protein: CASSDAVEQFF; CDR3 DNA: TGTGCCAGCTCAGACGCGGTTGAGCAGTTCTTC
D gene: NA; V gene: TRBV5-1; J gene: TRBJ2-3; clone size: few; CDR3 protein: CASSPVGPAGTDTQYF; CDR3 DNA: TGCGCCAGCAGCCCAGTCGGGCCAGCTGGCACAGATACGCAGTATTTT
D gene: NA; V gene: TRBV6-5; J gene: TRBJ1-2; clone size: few; CDR3 protein: CASSYSSAGLYGYTF; CDR3 DNA: TGTGCCAGCAGTTACTCCTCCGCGGGACTCTATGGCTACACCTTC
D gene: NA; V gene: TRBV18; J gene: TRBJ2-3; clone size: NA; CDR3 protein: CASSPGLTETDTQYF; CDR3 DNA: TGTGCCAGCTCACCTGGACTGACAGAGACAGATACGCAGTATTTT
D gene: TRBD1; V gene: TRBV12-3/TRBV12-4; J gene: TRBJ1-4; clone size: NA; CDR3 protein: CASSPTGEGEKLFF; CDR3 DNA: TGTGCCAGCAGCCCCACAGGGGAAGGTGAAAAACTGTTTTTT
D gene: NA; V gene: TRBV12-3/TRBV12-4; J gene: TRBJ1-5; clone size: NA; CDR3 protein: CASRSFDSNQPQHF; CDR3 DNA: TGTGCCAGCAGATCCTTTGATAGCAATCAGCCCCAGCATTTT
D gene: NA; V gene: TRBV20-1; J gene: TRBJ2-7; clone size: NA; CDR3 protein: CSALRKPLYEQYF; CDR3 DNA: TGCAGTGCTCTTCGGAAACCCCTCTACGAGCAGTACTTC
D gene: NA; V gene: TRBV3-1; J gene: TRBJ1-2; clone size: few; CDR3 protein: CASSRWTSNYGYTF; CDR3 DNA: TGTGCCAGCAGCCGATGGACTTCTAACTATGGCTACACCTTC
D gene: NA; V gene: TRBV11-2; J gene: TRBJ1-2; clone size: NA; CDR3 protein: CASGFQGYGYTF; CDR3 DNA: TGTGCCAGTGGCTTTCAGGGCTATGGCTACACCTTC
D gene: NA; V gene: TRBV6-5; J gene: TRBJ2-7; clone size: NA; CDR3 protein: CASSRGQEQYF; CDR3 DNA: TGTGCCAGCAGTAGAGGACAAGAGCAGTACTTC
D gene: NA; V gene: TRBV20-1; J gene: TRBJ1-3; clone size: few; CDR3 protein: CSAAPTSGNTIYF; CDR3 DNA: TGCAGTGCAGCGCCTACCTCTGGAAACACCATATATTTT
D gene: TRBD2; V gene: TRBV4-2; J gene: TRBJ2-3; clone size: many; CDR3 protein: CASSQDLAGGTDTQYF; CDR3 DNA: TGTGCCAGCAGCCAAGATCTAGCGGGGGGCACAGATACGCAGTATTTT